One T cell receptor beta chain is described in this entry. No antigen is known for it. This sample is part of a study of identical twins. Study conclusions and caveats: Conclusions were drawn cross-sectionally by statistical analysis, without following the same donors. Carriage of fewer insertions was seen in abundant cord blood beta clonotypes, whereas memory repertoires showed none. An excess of low generation probability was shown by twin-shared out-of-frame alpha sequences.

This CDR3 comprises 15 residues. Trimming cost V 6 bases and J 6 bases; bases outside gene matches: 7. Germline V gives CDR1 ENHRY, CDR2 SYGVKD. A universal primer site was added by template switching, and unique molecular identifiers were carried by the cDNA. TCRdb re-called the 5' RACE reads through MiXCR, storing one row per CDR3 protein. The sample gives 350,000 to 450,000 distinct CDR3 sequences, around a sixth of which show up once; less than 15% is in the top ten. The sequence derives from a man in his fifties in good health. The rearrangement joins TRBV10-3 to TRBJ2-7, with 14 bases matching TRBD2. Sequenced sample: naive T cells sorted from blood. CDR3 DNA: TGTGCCATCAGGGAGGGACTAGCGGGAGAAGGCGAGCAGTACTTC. Translation: CAIREGLAGEGEQYF.